The TCR beta chain described here comes from a study of blood T cell repertoires in COVID-19. The study assigned cohorts using participant-reported clinical history. Either two negative PCRs, clearance, or symptom resolution qualified Cohort 3 donors as recovered. This CDR3 has 14 residues. V gave up 7 bases and J gave up 0 bases, with 10 bases separating them. CDR1 ENHRY and CDR2 SYGVKD come from the germline V gene. Per the authors' pipeline: Researchers report that nucleated cell counts were estimated from reference gene primer amplification. The method was immunoSEQ multiplex PCR; TCRdb's version includes in-frame clones alone and lacks a portion of them. That table supplies the V and J calls and clone size; D and trimming were determined from the DNA. There are roughly 310,000 clones in the sample; roughly nine tenths occur only once, and 2% to 3% lies in the top ten.

The gene calls are TRBV10-3 and TRBJ1-3; D is unresolved. This receptor was identified in a man between 60 and 75 years old who had recovered from COVID-19. Sequencing used PBMCs or T cells enriched from blood (not recorded which). The CDR3 DNA follows: TGTGCCATCAATGACGGAGGCTCTGGAAACACCATATATTTT. This sequence encodes CAINDGGSGNTIYF.